These 9 T cell receptor beta chains were all obtained from the same sample, sequenced in a study of OX40 agonist ivuxolimab in advanced cancers. Libraries were made using the immunoSEQ multiplex PCR assay. TCRdb took this table from immuneACCESS and kept in-frame rearrangements with V and J called. Such tables lack part of the clones; where checked against another copy, unresolved V genes explain under half of the gap, and the rest is unexplained. The sample has around 72,000 clones on record, approximately 90% of them singletons. The ten top clones hold roughly 2.2% of the sample. The specimen comprised CD4+ or CD8+ T cells sorted from blood, sampled in a trial of the OX40 agonist ivuxolimab. These receptors came from an adult with an advanced solid tumor such as melanoma, head and neck, liver or kidney cancer.

V and J are TRBV2 and TRBJ1-5; D is ambiguous. V was clipped by 1 base and J by 0 bases, with 4 bases between them. Germline CDR1 reads SNHLY; CDR2 reads FYNNEI. The length of the CDR3 is 14 residues. The CDR3 loop is CASSEVHSNQPQHF. In nucleotides, the CDR3 is TGTGCCAGCAGTGAAGTCCATAGCAATCAGCCCCAGCATTTT. Together with reference TRBV2 and TRBJ1-5, the CDR3 gives the full variable domain: EPEVTQTPSHQVTQMGQEVILRCVPISNHLYFYWYRQILGQKVEFLVSFYNNEISEKSEIFDDQFSVERPDGSNFTLKIRSTKLEDSAMYFCASSEVHSNQPQHFGDGTRLSIL.

This rearrangement joins TRBV11-2 to TRBJ2-1, with 7 positions matching TRBD2. This CDR3 is 14 amino acids long. V gave up 3 bases and J gave up 7 bases; unmatched junction bases: 6. Germline V gene sequence: CDR1 SGHAT, CDR2 FQNNGV. CDR3 sequence reads: CASSLREYANEQFF. CDR3 nucleotides: TGTGCCAGCAGCTTGCGGGAGTATGCGAATGAGCAGTTCTTC.

The rearrangement links TRBV7-9 to TRBJ1-2; no clear D gene. Germline loops: CDR1 SEHNR, CDR2 FQNEAQ (reference sequence). V lost 2 bases and J lost 6, with 16 bases in between. The CDR3 consists of 15 residues. CDR3 sequence: CASSLWADTENGYTF. The CDR3 nucleotides are TGTGCCAGCAGCTTATGGGCCGACACGGAAAATGGCTACACCTTC.

This clone was picked up one time. V is TRBV9 and J is TRBJ2-7; 9 bases are a match to TRBD2. Germline V gene data show CDR1 as SGDLS and CDR2 as YYNGEE. Germline trimming cut 2 bases from V and 1 base from J; bases unmatched to any gene: 7. The CDR3 is made up of 16 amino acids. The CDR3 DNA reads as TGTGCCAGCAGCGTCCGATCAGCGGGGGGATCCTACGAGCAGTACTTC. Amino acid sequence: CASSVRSAGGSYEQYF.

The rearrangement links TRBV19 to TRBJ1-4; 9 nucleotides line up with TRBD1. The length of the CDR3 is 15 residues. Germline CDR1 reads LNHDA; CDR2 reads SQIVND (reference sequence). The V segment lost 5 bases and the J segment 7 bases; nucleotides outside the gene matches: 8. CDR3 region: CASSFSGTGTEKLFF. CDR3 sequence (DNA): TGTGCCAGTAGTTTTTCCGGGACAGGGACTGAAAAACTGTTTTTT.

This clone occurred a few times. This chain joins TRBV14 and TRBJ1-1, with a possible D match to TRBD1 (6 bases). With 3 bases removed from V and 3 bases from J, the gap between germline ends came to 11 bases. CDR1 and CDR2 (germline): SGHDN, FVKESK. CDR3 length equals 14 residues. CDR3 loop: CASSHRGTYTEAFF. The DNA of the CDR3 is TGTGCCAGCAGCCATAGGGGGACCTACACTGAAGCTTTCTTT.

This rearrangement joins TRBV4-2 to TRBJ1-1; tentative D call: TRBD1 (6 bases). Germline CDR1 reads LGHNA; CDR2 reads YNFKEQ. With 1 base removed from V and 11 bases from J, the gap between germline ends came to 11 bases. This CDR3 has 12 amino acids. CDR3 amino acids: CASSQARGRAFF. CDR3 DNA: TGTGCCAGCAGCCAAGCCAGGGGTAGGGCTTTCTTT.

The genes are TRBV7-8 and TRBJ2-7; D unresolved. Trimming left V 5 bases short and J 6 bases short, with 23 bases between. The CDR3 is 16 amino acids. The V gene's germline CDR1 is SGHVS and CDR2 FQNEAQ. Here the CDR3 DNA reads TGTGCCAGCAGCCGGTGGATGGCAGCGTTACCCGTCGAGCAGTACTTC. It encodes CASSRWMAALPVEQYF.

The chain carries TRBV21-1 and TRBJ1-2; the tabulated D call, TRBD1, remains unverified against the DNA. TRBV21-1 is flagged as a pseudogene. This CDR3 has 17 amino acids. CDR3 DNA: TGTGCCAGCAGCAAGCCTATTTGGACAGATTGTAACTATGGCTACACCTTC. Amino acids: CASSKPIWTDCNYGYTF.